Detailed here is one T cell receptor (beta chain). The table came from immunoSEQ multiplex PCR; TCRdb's copy has only in-frame clones and leaves some out. The sample includes about 130,000 clones, approximately 89% of them seen just once. The CDR3 length is 15 residues. Per the germline V gene, CDR1 is MNHNY and CDR2 is SVGAGI (reference sequence). The V gene lost 2 bases and the J gene lost 6 bases, with 14 bases spanning the gap. This sample was included in a study of cytomegalovirus exposure and HLA in healthy donors. The sequenced sample was PBMCs. This sequence joins TRBV6-6 and TRBJ2-1; D unclear. The source of this sequence is a woman younger than 35 in good health and CMV-seronegative. CDR3: CASSYTYTGGNEQFF. The CDR3 bases are TGTGCCAGCAGTTACACCTACACCGGCGGCAATGAGCAGTTCTTC.